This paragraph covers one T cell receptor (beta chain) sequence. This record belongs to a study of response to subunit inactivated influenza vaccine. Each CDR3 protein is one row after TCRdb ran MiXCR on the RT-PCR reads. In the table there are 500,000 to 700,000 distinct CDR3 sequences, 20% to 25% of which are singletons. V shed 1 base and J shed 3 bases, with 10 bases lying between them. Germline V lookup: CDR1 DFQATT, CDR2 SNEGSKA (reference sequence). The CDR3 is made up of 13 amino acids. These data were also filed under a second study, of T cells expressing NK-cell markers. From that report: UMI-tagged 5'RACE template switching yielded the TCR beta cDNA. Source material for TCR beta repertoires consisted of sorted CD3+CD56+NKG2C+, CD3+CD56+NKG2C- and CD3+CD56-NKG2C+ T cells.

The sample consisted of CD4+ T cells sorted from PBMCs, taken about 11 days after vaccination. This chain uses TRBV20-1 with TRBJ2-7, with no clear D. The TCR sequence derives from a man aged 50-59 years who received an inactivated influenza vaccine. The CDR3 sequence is CSARATVGYEQYF. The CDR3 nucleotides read TGCAGTGCTAGAGCAACAGTGGGCTACGAGCAGTACTTC.